One sample yielded the 32 T cell receptor beta chains listed below, sequenced in a study of T cell responses to AZD1222 COVID-19 vaccine. Clones were sequenced by immunoSEQ multiplex PCR, and TCRdb holds only the in-frame ones, with some missing. The repertoire holds about 84,000 clones, with about 83% as singletons. The sample consisted of peripheral blood, taken 28 days after the second AZD1222 dose. These receptors were taken from an adult who received the AZD1222 COVID-19 vaccine.

The rearrangement links TRBV10-1 to TRBJ1-4; no reliable D call. Germline CDR1 WNHNN, CDR2 SYGVQD (reference sequence). V lost 10 bases to trimming and J lost 5 bases, with 8 bases between them. This CDR3 region has 11 residues. CDR3 protein: CANPKNEKLFF. CDR3 DNA sequence: TGCGCCAACCCAAAAAATGAAAAACTGTTTTTT.

This chain joins TRBV25-1 and TRBJ2-2; TRBD1 matches 10 bases. Looked up from germline, CDR1 is MGHDK and CDR2 is SYGVNS. Trimming took 4 bases from V and 7 from J; bases not matched to a gene: 12. CDR3 length: 17 amino acids. This CDR3 reads CASSAFGGQGKIGELFF. The CDR3, as DNA: TGTGCCAGCAGTGCTTTTGGGGGACAGGGGAAGATCGGGGAGCTGTTTTTT.

J is TRBJ2-5 and V is TRBV7-6; D is unresolved. CDR1 SGHVS and CDR2 FNYEAQ come from the germline V gene. CDR3 size: 16 residues. The V end was cut by 1 base, the J end by 1 base, with 13 bases between. CDR3 DNA sequence: TGTGCCAGCAGCTTAGAGTCCGGTTACAGCCAAGAGACCCAGTACTTC. Encoded protein: CASSLESGYSQETQYF. The full variable domain, its missing parts supplied by reference TRBV7-6 and TRBJ2-5, is GAGVSQSPRYKVTKRGQDVALRCDPISGHVSLYWYRQALGQGPEFLTYFNYEAQQDKSGLPNDRFSAERPEGSISTLTIQRTEQRDSAMYRCASSLESGYSQETQYFGPGTRLLVL.

In its sample, this clone was seen once. The chain combines TRBV7-9 with TRBJ1-1; 8 bases line up with TRBD1. This CDR3 is built from 12 residues. With 3 bases clipped from V and 10 bases from J, the junction kept 4 bases outside the gene matches. CDR1 and CDR2 (germline): SEHNR, FQNEAQ (reference sequence). The CDR3 region is CASSLGQAGAFF. The CDR3 coding sequence is TGTGCCAGCAGCTTGGGACAGGCCGGAGCTTTCTTT.

CDR3 in amino acids: CASSSPGDNQPQHF. As DNA, the CDR3 is TGTGCCAGCAGTTCCCCCGGGGACAATCAGCCCCAGCATTTT. This chain connects TRBV6-5 to TRBJ1-5; the D is unclear. The V end lost 4 bases, the J end lost 3 bases, and 10 bases lay between the germline ends. CDR1 and CDR2 (germline): MNHEY, SVGAGI. This CDR3 is 14 amino acids long.

The chain carries TRBV6-2 or TRBV6-3 and TRBJ1-1; D remains unclear. Germline CDR1 and CDR2: MNHEY and SVGEGT. The CDR3 is made up of 14 amino acids. Trimming shortened V by 5 bases and J by 3 bases, and 13 bases separated the two germline ends. CDR3 coding DNA: TGTGCCAGCAGTAGACGTACGAGGGACACTGAAGCTTTCTTT. It translates to CASSRRTRDTEAFF.

The chain links TRBV6-2 or TRBV6-3 to TRBJ1-2, with TRBD1 matching 8 bases. The V segment lost 5 bases and the J segment 9 bases; nucleotides outside the gene matches: 8. The CDR3 runs 13 residues. The V gene's germline CDR1 is MNHEY and CDR2 SVGEGT. The CDR3 DNA reads as TGTGCCAGCAGTCGGACAGGGCCTACAAGCTACACCTTC. Translating gives CASSRTGPTSYTF.

The rearrangement joins TRBV5-4 to TRBJ2-1, with 7 nucleotides matching TRBD1. The CDR3 has 13 amino acids. Germline CDR1 SGHNT, CDR2 YYREEE (reference sequence). Trimming removed 9 bases from V and 1 base from J; junction bases left unmatched: 4. The CDR3 protein is CATRDSSYNEQFF. The CDR3 DNA follows: TGTGCCACCAGGGACAGTTCCTACAATGAGCAGTTCTTC.

This chain connects TRBV19 to TRBJ1-1, with D possibly being TRBD1 (5 bases). The CDR3 is 15 residues long. Per germline, CDR1 LNHDA and CDR2 SQIVND (reference sequence). Trimming took 7 bases from V and 0 from J, leaving 15 bases between them. In nucleotides, the CDR3 is TGTGCCAGTATCGGGGCGACACCTATGAACACTGAAGCTTTCTTT. Protein sequence: CASIGATPMNTEAFF.

V and J are TRBV7-9 and TRBJ1-2; D is ambiguous. Between the trimmed V and J ends, which lost 0 bases and 3 bases, there was a span of 5 bases. The CDR3 sequence is 13 residues long. CDR1 is SEHNR and CDR2 is FQNEAQ in the germline V gene (reference sequence). This CDR3 is CASSLALDYGYTF. The DNA for the CDR3 is TGTGCCAGCAGCTTAGCTTTGGACTATGGCTACACCTTC. Complete variable domain (other parts from reference TRBV7-9 and TRBJ1-2): DTGVSQNPRHKITKRGQNVTFRCDPISEHNRLYWYRQTLGQGPEFLTYFQNEAQLEKSRLLSDRFSAERPKGSFSTLEIQRTEQGDSAMYLCASSLALDYGYTFGSGTRLTVV.

The chain carries TRBV28 and TRBJ1-5; no firm D call. The V and J ends lost 6 bases and 6 bases respectively, with 9 bases between them. The CDR3 has 12 amino acids. Germline V gives CDR1 MDHEN, CDR2 SYDVKM. CDR3 region: CASRPYAQPQHF. The CDR3 DNA reads as TGTGCCAGCAGACCATATGCTCAGCCCCAGCATTTT. Variable domain in full (rest from reference TRBV28 and TRBJ1-5): DVKVTQSSRYLVKRTGEKVFLECVQDMDHENMFWYRQDPGLGLRLIYFSYDVKMKEKGDIPEGYSVSREKKERFSLILESASTNQTSMYLCASRPYAQPQHFGDGTRLSIL.

V gene TRBV4-1 combines with J gene TRBJ1-5, with TRBD1 matching over 7 bases. The length of the CDR3 is 14 residues. After removal of 0 bases from V and 7 bases from J, the junction contained 3 bases not matched to a gene. In germline, CDR1 is MGHRA, CDR2 YSYEKL. In DNA form, the CDR3 reads TGCGCCAGCAGCCAAGAAGGGACAGAACAGCCCCAGCATTTT. Translating it yields CASSQEGTEQPQHF.

The CDR3 sequence is CASSLGGFGNTIYF. The CDR3, as DNA: TGTGCCAGCAGCTTGGGGGGTTTTGGAAACACCATATATTTT. J is TRBJ1-3 and V is TRBV5-6; D is unclear. Germline CDR1 and CDR2: SGHDT and YYEEEE. The CDR3 totals 14 residues. Trimming left V 0 bases short and J 3 bases short, with 7 bases between.

Details on this clone: An end of the junction does not agree with germline; a read error may underlie this. The genes are TRBV3-1 (or the pseudogene TRBV3-2) and TRBJ1-2; TRBD1 matches at 7 bases. Germline CDR1 LGHDT, CDR2 YNNKEL (reference sequence). The CDR3 spans 12 residues. The CDR3 DNA reads as TGTGCCAGCAGCCAAGATCGGAGGGACAGAGCCTTC. Protein sequence: CASSQDRRDRAF.

This chain's CDR3 is CASSPDGGHWGYTF. The CDR3 DNA is TGTGCCAGCAGCCCGGACGGGGGCCATTGGGGCTACACCTTC. The genes are TRBV6-5 and TRBJ1-2, with a tentative D call TRBD1 (6 bases). The germline V gene encodes CDR1 MNHEY and CDR2 SVGAGI. The CDR3 loop spans 14 amino acids. V was trimmed by 6 bases and J by 8 bases, leaving 19 bases between them.

This chain connects TRBV20-1 to TRBJ2-7, with unresolved D. The CDR3 sequence is 10 residues long. Trimming stripped 7 bases from V and 0 bases from J, with 4 bases between. The V gene's germline CDR1 is DFQATT and CDR2 SNEGSKA (reference sequence). In DNA form, the CDR3 reads TGCAGTGTTTTCTCCTACGAGCAGTACTTC. Its translation is CSVFSYEQYF.

The J gene is TRBJ2-2, the V gene TRBV7-2; D unclear. The length of the CDR3 is 13 residues. V was trimmed by 5 bases and J by 6 bases, leaving 10 bases between them. Germline CDR1 reads SGHTA; CDR2 reads FQGNSA. The CDR3 DNA reads as TGTGCCAGCAGCGTCGCGGTAGCCGGGGAGCTGTTTTTT. It translates to CASSVAVAGELFF.

This clone has just a few counts. This sequence joins TRBV29-1 and TRBJ2-7, with 9 bases identical to TRBD1. This CDR3 contains 13 residues. CDR1 is SQVTM, CDR2 ANQGSEA, per germline. J lost 0 bases, V lost 7 bases, and 4 bases had no gene match. CDR3 amino acids: CSGGQGFSYEQYF. CDR3 sequence (DNA): TGCAGCGGGGGACAGGGCTTCTCCTACGAGCAGTACTTC.

The chain's CDR3 is CATSALEGQPQHF. CDR3 bases: TGTGCCACCAGTGCCCTGGAAGGGCAGCCCCAGCATTTT. The chain recombines TRBV24-1 with TRBJ1-5; no definite D call. The germline gives CDR1 KGHDR, CDR2 SFDVKD. V dropped 5 bases and J dropped 7 bases, with 11 bases sitting between them. The CDR3 has 13 amino acids.

This sequence joins TRBV6-1 and TRBJ2-3, with TRBD2 matching over 10 bases. J gave up 0 bases and V 4 bases, and 7 bases lay outside the gene matches. The CDR3 contains 17 residues. The germline V gene has CDR1 MNHNS and CDR2 SASEGT. The CDR3 DNA follows: TGTGCCAGCAGTGGCCTTCCGGGACTAGCGAGCACAGATACGCAGTATTTT. It codes for CASSGLPGLASTDTQYF.

This clone has only a few counts. The chain is built from TRBV27 and TRBJ2-7, with D unclear. The CDR3 is 12 amino acids. Trimming pared 4 bases from V and 5 bases from J, leaving 9 bases between. Germline loops: CDR1 MNHEY, CDR2 SMNVEV (reference sequence). Written as DNA, the CDR3 is TGTGCCAGCAGTTCCGGGCACCACGAGCAGTACTTC. It yields the protein CASSSGHHEQYF.

The chain uses TRBV5-1 and TRBJ2-7; 10 nucleotides agree with TRBD1. Trimming at V came to 7 bases and at J to 7 bases, leaving 11 bases not matched to a gene. Germline V gene data show CDR1 as SGHRS and CDR2 as YFSETQ. This CDR3 spans 14 amino acids. CDR3 sequence: CASFWETGGAEQYF. The CDR3 region has the DNA TGCGCCAGCTTTTGGGAGACAGGGGGCGCGGAGCAGTACTTC.

The chain joins TRBV5-6 to TRBJ1-2; D is undetermined. Germline assignment: CDR1 SGHDT and CDR2 YYEEEE. The CDR3 totals 13 residues. The V end lost 2 bases, the J end lost 10 bases, and 15 bases lay between the germline ends. The CDR3 region has the DNA TGTGCCAGCAGCTTACACGTAGTGGTTTACTACACCTTC. This encodes CASSLHVVVYYTF.

This sequence joins TRBV18 and TRBJ2-5; D is ambiguous. Between the trimmed V and J ends, which lost 7 bases and 1 base, there was a span of 13 bases. CDR1 is KGHSH, CDR2 LQKENI, per germline. The CDR3 extends over 14 amino acids. The CDR3 here is CASLLTATQETQYF. In DNA, the CDR3 is TGTGCCAGCTTACTGACCGCGACCCAAGAGACCCAGTACTTC. The full variable domain, rest sourced from reference TRBV18 and TRBJ2-5, is NAGVMQNPRHLVRRRGQEARLRCSPMKGHSHVYWYRQLPEEGLKFMVYLQKENIIDESGMPKERFSAEFPKEGPSILRIQQVVRGDSAAYFCASLLTATQETQYFGPGTRLLVL.

The V gene is TRBV19, the J gene TRBJ2-7, with a tentative D call TRBD1 (5 bases). This CDR3 is 12 amino acids long. The germline V and J ends were trimmed by 6 bases and 1 base, with 7 bases remaining between them. Per germline, CDR1 LNHDA and CDR2 SQIVND (reference sequence). CDR3 DNA: TGTGCCAGTAGGACAGAATCCTACGAGCAGTACTTC. It yields the protein CASRTESYEQYF.

V gene TRBV29-1 combines with J gene TRBJ2-7, with D possibly TRBD1 on 6 matching bases. Trimming shortened V by 4 bases and J by 1 base, and 8 bases separated the two germline ends. The CDR3 sequence is 12 residues long. Germline V gene lookup returns CDR1 SQVTM and CDR2 ANQGSEA. CDR3 sequence: CSVVGGSYEQYF. DNA for the CDR3: TGCAGCGTTGTAGGGGGATCCTACGAGCAGTACTTC.

This clone has more than one count but fewer than ten. The chain links TRBV7-2 to TRBJ1-4; TRBD1 is a possible D gene (6 bases). This CDR3 is 14 amino acids long. From germline, CDR1 is SGHTA and CDR2 FQGNSA. Trimming pared 5 bases from V and 7 bases from J, leaving 14 bases between. In DNA form, the CDR3 reads TGTGCCAGCAGCCAGGGGAGGTTAGTTGAAAAACTGTTTTTT. Translating gives CASSQGRLVEKLFF.

The chain couples TRBV4-1 to TRBJ2-3; D gene ambiguous. The CDR3 loop spans 17 amino acids. V gave up 0 bases and J gave up 2 bases, with 15 bases separating them. The germline V gene encodes CDR1 MGHRA and CDR2 YSYEKL. CDR3 in amino acids: CASSQDPRTKATDTQYF. The DNA for the CDR3 is TGCGCCAGCAGCCAAGATCCGAGGACGAAGGCCACAGATACGCAGTATTTT.

The gene calls are TRBV5-6 and TRBJ1-1; D is unresolved. Trimming removed 4 bases from V and 11 bases from J, with 18 bases in between. Germline V gives CDR1 SGHDT, CDR2 YYEEEE. The length of the CDR3 is 13 residues. This CDR3 reads CASSPFHSPRAFF. In nucleotides, the CDR3 is TGTGCCAGCAGCCCATTCCATTCACCGAGGGCTTTCTTT.

The gene calls are TRBV7-2 and TRBJ1-2; TRBD1 agrees at 9 bases. V dropped 4 bases and J dropped 2; count of bases not matched to a gene: 5. CDR1 SGHTA and CDR2 FQGNSA come from the germline V gene. The CDR3 contains 15 residues. As DNA, the CDR3 is TGTGCCAGCAGCTCCTCCGGGACAGGGAACTATGGCTACACCTTC. This encodes CASSSSGTGNYGYTF. The complete variable domain, with remaining parts taken from reference TRBV7-2 and TRBJ1-2, reads GAGVSQSPSNKVTEKGKDVELRCDPISGHTALYWYRQSLGQGLEFLIYFQGNSAPDKSGLPSDRFSAERTGGSVSTLTIQRTQQEDSAVYLCASSSSGTGNYGYTFGSGTRLTVV.

V gene TRBV11-3 combines with J gene TRBJ1-5, with unresolved D. The germline gives CDR1 SGHNT, CDR2 YENEEA. Trimming took 3 bases from V and 9 from J, leaving 12 bases between them. The CDR3 has 13 amino acids. The CDR3 reads CASSFLESRPQHF. As DNA, the CDR3 is TGTGCCAGCAGCTTCCTGGAGTCACGGCCCCAGCATTTT.

The rearrangement links TRBV5-1 to TRBJ1-1, with 7 bases identical to TRBD1. From germline, CDR1 is SGHRS and CDR2 YFSETQ. J gave up 4 bases and V 4 bases, and 7 bases lay outside the gene matches. The CDR3 consists of 14 residues. The CDR3 here is CASSVGDRFTEAFF. CDR3 DNA: TGCGCCAGCAGCGTAGGGGACAGATTCACTGAAGCTTTCTTT.